The 12 T cell receptor beta chains below were found in one sample sequenced in a study of regulatory T cells in long-lasting Graves disease. TCR beta libraries were built with iRepertoire HTBI primers and Arm-PCR of CDR3 regions. TCRdb used MiXCR to reprocess the multiplex PCR reads, holding one entry per CDR3 protein. There are approximately 490,000 distinct CDR3 sequences in the sample; 15% to 20% occur only once, and less than 15% lies in the top ten. Time point in this sample: newly diagnosed GD, antithyroid drugs for less than 3 months. The TCR library was made from RNA that had been extracted from PBMCs in TRIzol. Another study also made use of these data, one on T cells in Graves' hyperthyroidism and ophthalmopathy.

This material consisted of peripheral blood mononuclear cells (PBMCs), taken at new diagnosis, from a patient treated with antithyroid drugs. All receptors come from a man aged 35-49 years with Graves disease.

This sequence joins TRBV28 and TRBJ2-2, with 10 bases that match TRBD1. The CDR3 has 16 residues. Germline V gives CDR1 MDHEN, CDR2 SYDVKM. The V gene end was trimmed by 0 bases and the J gene end by 4 bases; junction bases not matched to a gene: 2. The CDR3 region has the DNA TGTGCCAGCAGTTTATGGACAGGGGGCGGCACCGGGGAGCTGTTTTTT. The encoded protein is CASSLWTGGGTGELFF.

The rearrangement joins TRBV6-9 to TRBJ1-3; D unresolved. In germline, CDR1 is MNHGY, CDR2 SVAAGI. Trimming removed 3 bases at V and 0 bases at J, with 6 bases between. The CDR3 spans 14 residues. The CDR3 sequence is CASSYADSGNTIYF. As DNA, the CDR3 is TGTGCCAGCAGTTACGCAGACTCTGGAAACACCATATATTTT.

This clonotype was observed many times. The J gene is TRBJ2-5, the V gene TRBV28; the match to TRBD2 covers 7 bases. Trimming removed 6 bases from V and 5 bases from J; junction bases left unmatched: 6. This CDR3 has 13 amino acids. The germline CDR1 and CDR2 sequences are MDHEN and SYDVKM. The CDR3 protein is CASSFGGGETQYF. CDR3 bases: TGTGCCAGCAGCTTCGGGGGAGGGGAGACCCAGTACTTC. Using reference TRBV28 and TRBJ2-5 for the parts outside the CDR3, the full variable domain is DVKVTQSSRYLVKRTGEKVFLECVQDMDHENMFWYRQDPGLGLRLIYFSYDVKMKEKGDIPEGYSVSREKKERFSLILESASTNQTSMYLCASSFGGGETQYFGPGTRLLVL.

This clonotype was recorded many times. The V and J genes are TRBV30 and TRBJ2-5; D is unresolved. Germline values: CDR1 GTSNPN, CDR2 SVGIG (reference sequence). V shed 0 bases and J shed 0 bases, with 5 bases lying between them. The length of the CDR3 is 13 residues. CDR3 region: CAWSVSNQETQYF. CDR3 in DNA: TGTGCCTGGAGTGTCAGTAACCAAGAGACCCAGTACTTC.

This clonotype occurred a few times. The V gene is TRBV12-3 or TRBV12-4, the J gene TRBJ2-1; 12 nucleotides match TRBD2. V lost 6 bases to trimming and J lost 7 bases; unmatched junction nucleotides: 7. This CDR3 has 15 amino acids. The CDR3 bases are TGTGCCAGCAGATCAAGACTAGCGGGAGATAATGAGCAGTTCTTC. Translating gives CASRSRLAGDNEQFF.

This clonotype was detected once. The V call is TRBV20-1, the J call TRBJ2-4; tentatively, D is TRBD1 or TRBD2 (5 bases each). V was pared by 3 bases and J by 0 bases, with 12 bases between. Per germline, CDR1 DFQATT and CDR2 SNEGSKA (reference sequence). The CDR3 has 15 amino acids. CDR3 protein: CSASGAEIAKNIQYF. The CDR3 region has the DNA TGCAGTGCTAGCGGGGCAGAGATAGCCAAAAACATTCAGTACTTC.

The chain links TRBV7-8 to TRBJ1-5; D might be TRBD1 (6 bases). V gave up 2 bases and J gave up 3 bases, with 11 bases separating them. The germline V gene has CDR1 SGHVS and CDR2 FQNEAQ. CDR3 length: 15 residues. The chain's CDR3 is CASSLRRGLNQPQHF. Written as DNA, the CDR3 is TGTGCCAGCAGCTTACGCAGGGGCCTCAATCAGCCCCAGCATTTT.

This clonotype was recorded once. The chain uses TRBV12-3 or TRBV12-4 and TRBJ1-5; 9 bases align to TRBD1. The CDR3 is 14 amino acids. The trim removed 7 bases at V and 6 bases at J, leaving 7 bases unmatched. The CDR3 DNA reads TGTGCCAGCAACTCCGGGACAGGGTTTCAGCCCCAGCATTTT. Residues: CASNSGTGFQPQHF.

A few counts support this clonotype. No conserved phenylalanine or tryptophan is present at the end of the CDR3, so a read error is the likely explanation. V and J are TRBV27 and TRBJ2-4, with D possibly being TRBD2 (5 bases). Trimming removed 4 bases at V and 0 bases at J, with 13 bases between. The CDR3 is 16 amino acids. Germline V gene sequence: CDR1 MNHEY, CDR2 SMNVEV (reference sequence). CDR3: CASSSTGNIAKNIQYL. Written as DNA, the CDR3 is TGTGCCAGCAGTTCAACGGGGAATATAGCCAAAAACATTCAGTACCTC.

The chain is built from TRBV28 and TRBJ1-3; TRBD1 agrees at 11 bases. Germline values: CDR1 MDHEN, CDR2 SYDVKM. V was clipped by 6 bases and J by 0 bases; unmatched bases: 7. This CDR3 spans 17 amino acids. The CDR3 sequence is CASRGGTGGFSGNTIYF. The DNA for the CDR3 is TGTGCCAGCAGGGGGGGGACAGGGGGTTTCTCTGGAAACACCATATATTTT.

V usage is TRBV28 and J usage is TRBJ2-2; D gene unclear. This CDR3 has 13 amino acids. Germline V CDR1 and CDR2: MDHEN, SYDVKM. The V end was cut by 7 bases, the J end by 3 bases, with 9 bases between. This CDR3 reads CASIGRHTGELFF. For the CDR3, the DNA is TGTGCCAGCATTGGACGACACACCGGGGAGCTGTTTTTT.

The table lists this clonotype with many counts. This rearrangement joins TRBV27 to TRBJ2-7; 7 positions agree with TRBD1. The junction had 6 bases not matched to a gene; V was cut back by 3 bases and J by 4 bases. From germline, CDR1 is MNHEY and CDR2 SMNVEV (reference sequence). There are 14 residues in the CDR3. DNA for the CDR3: TGTGCCAGCAGTTTGACTCCGGGACAGTACGAGCAGTACTTC. This encodes CASSLTPGQYEQYF.